This is a list of T cell receptor beta chains from one sample in a study of shared clonotypes between healthy human individuals. Libraries were prepared by immunoSEQ multiplex PCR; TCRdb keeps only in-frame clonotypes and omits some of them. The sample records hundreds of thousands of clones, about 91% being singletons. Sample: naive CD8+ T cells sorted from blood. All receptors come from a man aged 25-45 years in good health. CDR3s include the opening cysteine and the closing phenylalanine or tryptophan. The order of the fields is J gene, V gene, D gene, clone size, CDR3 protein, CDR3 DNA. D genes are given only for firm matches. The listing skips clone size in some rows; elsewhere it reads once, few, many or a size class.

j_call: TRBJ2-7
v_call: TRBV2
d_call: TRBD2
clone_size: once
cdr3_aa: CAISLAGAHEQYF
cdr3_nt: TGTGCCATCTCATTAGCGGGAGCACACGAGCAGTACTTC

j_call: TRBJ2-3
v_call: TRBV28
d_call: -
clone_size: -
cdr3_aa: CASSSAAAFSTDTQYF
cdr3_nt: TGTGCCAGCAGTTCGGCAGCCGCTTTTAGCACAGATACGCAGTATTTT

j_call: TRBJ2-1
v_call: TRBV29-1
d_call: -
clone_size: -
cdr3_aa: CSALGLGLYNEQFF
cdr3_nt: TGCAGCGCCCTAGGTCTGGGACTCTACAATGAGCAGTTCTTC

j_call: TRBJ2-3
v_call: TRBV19
d_call: -
clone_size: -
cdr3_aa: CASSIKAPSTDTQYF
cdr3_nt: TGTGCCAGTAGTATTAAGGCCCCTAGCACAGATACGCAGTATTTT

j_call: TRBJ2-4
v_call: TRBV30
d_call: TRBD1
clone_size: -
cdr3_aa: CAWSIGTGTDIQYF
cdr3_nt: TGTGCCTGGAGTATCGGGACAGGGACGGACATTCAGTACTTC

j_call: TRBJ1-5
v_call: TRBV6-1
d_call: -
clone_size: few
cdr3_aa: CASSEGTGPQPQHF
cdr3_nt: TGTGCCAGCAGTGAAGGAACAGGGCCTCAGCCCCAGCATTTT

j_call: TRBJ2-1
v_call: TRBV14
d_call: -
clone_size: -
cdr3_aa: CASSQNNEQFF
cdr3_nt: TGTGCCAGCAGCCAGAACAATGAGCAGTTCTTC

j_call: TRBJ2-1
v_call: TRBV6-1
d_call: -
clone_size: -
cdr3_aa: CASREVGNEQFF
cdr3_nt: TGTGCCAGCAGGGAAGTAGGTAATGAGCAGTTCTTC

j_call: TRBJ2-5
v_call: TRBV7-9
d_call: -
clone_size: once
cdr3_aa: CASSPATVGGYRETQYF
cdr3_nt: TGTGCCAGCAGCCCCGCGACGGTTGGGGGGTATAGAGAGACCCAGTACTTC

j_call: TRBJ2-1
v_call: TRBV28
d_call: TRBD2
clone_size: -
cdr3_aa: CASSLPGLADEQFF
cdr3_nt: TGTGCCAGCAGTTTACCTGGACTAGCCGATGAGCAGTTCTTC

j_call: TRBJ2-7
v_call: TRBV13
d_call: -
clone_size: -
cdr3_aa: CASSLGQDYEQYF
cdr3_nt: TGTGCCAGCAGCTTAGGCCAGGACTACGAGCAGTACTTC

j_call: TRBJ2-7
v_call: TRBV27
d_call: TRBD2
clone_size: -
cdr3_aa: CASSPGLAGVGEQYF
cdr3_nt: TGTGCCAGCAGCCCCGGACTAGCGGGAGTCGGCGAGCAGTACTTC

j_call: TRBJ2-2
v_call: TRBV14
d_call: -
clone_size: -
cdr3_aa: CASSQDRPGVWGNTGELFF
cdr3_nt: TGTGCCAGCAGCCAAGATCGTCCCGGCGTTTGGGGAAACACCGGGGAGCTGTTTTTT

j_call: TRBJ2-5
v_call: TRBV13
d_call: TRBD2
clone_size: -
cdr3_aa: CASSLAGTSGAGAQETQYF
cdr3_nt: TGTGCCAGCAGCTTAGCCGGGACTAGCGGGGCTGGGGCCCAAGAGACCCAGTACTTC

j_call: TRBJ1-2
v_call: TRBV29-1
d_call: -
clone_size: -
cdr3_aa: CSGGQDRDGYTF
cdr3_nt: TGCAGCGGGGGGCAGGATAGGGATGGCTACACCTTC